The entry below gives a single T cell receptor beta chain sequence along with its context. This sample is part of a study of T cell responses to AZD1222 COVID-19 vaccine. Here immunoSEQ multiplex PCR was the method, and the copy in TCRdb shows in-frame clones only, minus some. The table shows some 130,000 clones, with approximately 84% occurring only once. This CDR3 is built from 13 residues. V dropped 5 bases and J dropped 1 base, with 8 bases sitting between them. CDR1 and CDR2 from the germline V gene are MDHEN and SYDVKM. Here the sequenced sample was peripheral blood, taken on day 0 of AZD1222 vaccination. V usage is TRBV28 and J usage is TRBJ1-1, with D uncertain. The receptor was isolated from an adult in good health. The CDR3 DNA reads as TGTGCCAGCAGTGGCCGCCAGAACACTGAAGCTTTCTTT. Its protein product is CASSGRQNTEAFF.